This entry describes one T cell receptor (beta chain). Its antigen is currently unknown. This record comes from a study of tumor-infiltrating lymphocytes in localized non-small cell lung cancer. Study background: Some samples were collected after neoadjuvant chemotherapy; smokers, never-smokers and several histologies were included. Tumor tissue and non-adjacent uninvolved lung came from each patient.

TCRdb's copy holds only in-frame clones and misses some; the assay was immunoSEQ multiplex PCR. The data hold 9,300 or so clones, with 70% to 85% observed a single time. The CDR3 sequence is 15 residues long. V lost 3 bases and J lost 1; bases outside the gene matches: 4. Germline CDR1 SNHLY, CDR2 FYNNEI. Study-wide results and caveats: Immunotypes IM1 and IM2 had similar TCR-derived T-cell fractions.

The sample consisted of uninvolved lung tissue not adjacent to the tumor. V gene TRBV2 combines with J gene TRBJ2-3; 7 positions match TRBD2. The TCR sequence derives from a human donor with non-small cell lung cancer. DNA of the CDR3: TGTGCCAGCAGTGATTGGCGGGAGCGCACAGATACGCAGTATTTT. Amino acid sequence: CASSDWRERTDTQYF.